The entry that follows covers one T cell receptor (beta chain) sequence. As every portion of the isolated RNA was reverse transcribed, the sequencing read expressed TCRB transcripts. TCRdb keeps only in-frame clones here, not all; method: immunoSEQ multiplex PCR. In the table there are over 150,000 clones, around an eighth of which are singletons. V shed 3 bases, J shed 5 bases, and the junction held 10 bases outside the gene matches. This CDR3 comprises 16 residues. Germline lookup yields CDR1 LNHDA and CDR2 SQIVND (reference sequence). This record comes from a study of beta chain features in type 1 diabetes.

The J gene is TRBJ2-5, the V gene TRBV19; 9 bases line up with TRBD2. This sequence originates from a woman younger than 30 in good health. Sequencing was done on a sample of central memory CD4+ T cells from blood. CDR3: CASSIGEAGGGETQYF. The CDR3 region has the DNA TGTGCCAGTAGTATCGGTGAAGCGGGAGGAGGGGAGACCCAGTACTTC.